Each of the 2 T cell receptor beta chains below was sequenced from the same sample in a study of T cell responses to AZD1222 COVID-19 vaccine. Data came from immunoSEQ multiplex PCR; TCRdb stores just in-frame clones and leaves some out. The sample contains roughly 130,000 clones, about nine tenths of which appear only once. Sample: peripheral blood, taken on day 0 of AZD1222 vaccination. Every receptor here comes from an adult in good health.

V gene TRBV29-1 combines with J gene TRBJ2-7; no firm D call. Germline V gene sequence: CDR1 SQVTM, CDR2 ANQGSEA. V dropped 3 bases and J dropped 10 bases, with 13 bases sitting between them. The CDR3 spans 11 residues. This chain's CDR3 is CSVDLGTDQYF. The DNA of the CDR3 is TGCAGCGTTGATCTTGGAACAGATCAGTACTTC.

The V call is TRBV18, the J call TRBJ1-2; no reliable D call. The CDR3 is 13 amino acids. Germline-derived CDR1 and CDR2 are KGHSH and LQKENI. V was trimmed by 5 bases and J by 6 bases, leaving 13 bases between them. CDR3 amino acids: CASSTTTLDGYTF. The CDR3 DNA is TGTGCCAGCTCAACGACCACCCTAGATGGCTACACCTTC.